Given below is one TCR beta chain in context. Its antigen is currently unknown. This CDR3 comprises 14 residues. Germline lookup yields CDR1 SGHAT and CDR2 FQDESV (reference sequence). Trimming stripped 5 bases from V and 5 bases from J, with 13 bases between. The entry originates in a study of yellow fever vaccine responses in identical twins. Study results and limitations: In identical twins, vaccine T cell responses appeared partly shared and partly individual.

Using its own MiXCR run on the RT-PCR reads, TCRdb lists one record per CDR3 protein. The data contain roughly 2,000 distinct CDR3 sequences, around four fifths of them seen just once; the ten biggest clones take up 6.3%. Here the sequenced sample was T cells from blood (PBMCs), unsorted or a sorted subset (not recorded which), taken before or after yellow fever vaccination (not recorded which). The receptor was derived from a young woman who received the yellow fever vaccine. The chain couples TRBV11-1 to TRBJ2-1; D not certain. CDR3 loop: CASSPEGRDNEQFF. As DNA, the CDR3 is TGTGCCAGCAGCCCCGAAGGGCGCGACAATGAGCAGTTCTTC.